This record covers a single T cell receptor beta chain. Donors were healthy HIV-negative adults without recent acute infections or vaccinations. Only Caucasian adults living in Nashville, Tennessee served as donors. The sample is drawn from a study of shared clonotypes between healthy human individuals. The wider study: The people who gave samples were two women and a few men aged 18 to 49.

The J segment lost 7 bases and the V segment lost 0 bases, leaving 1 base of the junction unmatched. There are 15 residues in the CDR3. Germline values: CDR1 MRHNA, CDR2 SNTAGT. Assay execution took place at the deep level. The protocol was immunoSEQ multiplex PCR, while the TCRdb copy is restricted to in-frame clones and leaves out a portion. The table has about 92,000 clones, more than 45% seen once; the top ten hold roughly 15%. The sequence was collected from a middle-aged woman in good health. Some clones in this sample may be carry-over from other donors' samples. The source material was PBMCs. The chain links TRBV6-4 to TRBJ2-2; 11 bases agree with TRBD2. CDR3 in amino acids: CASSDSTSGSGELFF. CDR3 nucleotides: TGTGCCAGCAGTGACTCCACTAGCGGGAGCGGGGAGCTGTTTTTT.